This T cell receptor (beta chain) is from a study of shared clonotypes between healthy human individuals. Overall study results and limits: Tissues were not sampled, only blood, and their repertoires likely differ. What naive subsets generally showed was a larger estimated richness than memory subsets showed.

Of note for this clone: The antigen is undetermined.

Here immunoSEQ multiplex PCR was the method, and the copy in TCRdb shows in-frame clones only, minus some. Among 2 million to 2.5 million clones listed, under 95% were seen once. Naive CD4+ cells were CD45RA-selected; the remaining cells were memory. This sequence originates from a man aged 18 to 29 in good health. Some clones in this sample may be carry-over from other donors' samples. Sequencing was done on a sample of naive CD4+ T cells from PBMCs. Subset specified: CD45RA+ positively selected.

CDR3 residues: CASRGVGQPQHF. The CDR3 DNA reads as TGTGCCAGTCGCGGGGTCGGACAGCCCCAGCATTTT. The chain combines TRBV28 with TRBJ1-5; D uncertain. V was clipped by 9 bases and J by 7 bases, with 13 bases between them. Germline V CDR1 and CDR2: MDHEN, SYDVKM. The CDR3 has 12 amino acids.